The next 31 T cell receptor beta chains were all read from a single sample in a study of shared clonotypes between healthy human individuals. The table came from immunoSEQ multiplex PCR; TCRdb's copy has only in-frame clones and leaves some out. Among roughly 2.4 million clones listed, more than 90% were seen once. The material sequenced was naive CD4+ T cells sorted from blood. Subset noted: CD45RA+ positively selected. These receptors all stem from a man between 18 and 35 years old in good health.

V is TRBV7-9 and J is TRBJ2-1, with 11 bases identical to TRBD1. J lost 6 bases, V lost 6 bases, and 10 bases had no gene match. CDR1 and CDR2 from the germline V gene are SEHNR and FQNEAQ (reference sequence). This CDR3 has 16 residues. CDR3 DNA sequence: TGTGCCAGCAGTCTCCTCCGGGACAGGGGGGTCAATGAGCAGTTCTTC. Amino acid sequence: CASSLLRDRGVNEQFF.

Of note for this clone: Other nucleotide sequences from this sample produce the same CDR3. J is TRBJ2-5 and V is TRBV7-2, with D maybe TRBD2 (6 bases). The CDR3 consists of 13 residues. Trimming took off 5 bases at V and 5 bases at J, with 12 bases between the two ends. The germline CDR1 and CDR2 sequences are SGHTA and FQGNSA. CDR3 loop: CASSPRGLETQYF. The CDR3 DNA follows: TGTGCCAGCAGCCCGCGGGGCCTGGAGACCCAGTACTTC.

The chain couples TRBV4-1 to TRBJ1-3; D not certain. Germline-derived CDR1 and CDR2 are MGHRA and YSYEKL. Trimming removed 4 bases from V and 3 bases from J, with 10 bases in between. The CDR3 contains 14 residues. CDR3 amino acids: CASSPSEFGNTIYF. In DNA, the CDR3 is TGCGCCAGCAGCCCCTCGGAGTTTGGAAACACCATATATTTT.

The V gene is TRBV15, the J gene TRBJ1-6; D is uncertain. Trimming pared 0 bases from V and 6 bases from J, leaving 9 bases between. The CDR3 extends over 15 amino acids. The germline gives CDR1 LNHNV, CDR2 YYDKDF (reference sequence). CDR3 bases: TGTGCCACCAGCAGAGAACGGGTTGCTAATTCACCCCTCCACTTT. Translated, it gives CATSRERVANSPLHF.

V is TRBV7-9 and J is TRBJ2-5; no firm D call. Deletions cut 5 bases from V and 4 bases from J, with 23 bases between. Germline-derived CDR1 and CDR2 are SEHNR and FQNEAQ (reference sequence). The CDR3 is made up of 17 amino acids. CDR3 DNA: TGTGCCAGCAGCCAAAAGTTGGGTCAAGTCGGATTAGAGACCCAGTACTTC. Encoded protein: CASSQKLGQVGLETQYF.

J is TRBJ1-5 and V is TRBV6-6, with D perhaps matching TRBD1 (6 bases). CDR3 length: 15 residues. V lost 2 bases, J lost 8 bases, and 16 bases lay in between. CDR1 and CDR2 from the germline V gene are MNHNY and SVGAGI (reference sequence). CDR3 nucleotides: TGTGCCAGCAGTTACGGCTCACAGGGAGTCAAGCCCCAGCATTTT. Translation: CASSYGSQGVKPQHF.

The chain links TRBV30 to TRBJ1-5; 7 bases fit TRBD1. The V and J ends lost 2 bases and 2 bases, in that order; junction bases with no gene match: 6. The CDR3 is made up of 15 amino acids. The V gene's germline CDR1 is GTSNPN and CDR2 SVGIG (reference sequence). The CDR3 region has the DNA TGTGCCTGGAGTACAGGGGTTTTGGGCAATCAGCCCCAGCATTTT. It is translated as CAWSTGVLGNQPQHF.

This clone was recorded only once. The V call is TRBV10-3, the J call TRBJ1-1; possible D gene TRBD1, 6 bases. V was clipped by 3 bases and J by 3 bases, with 11 bases between them. CDR1 ENHRY and CDR2 SYGVKD come from the germline V gene. The CDR3 consists of 14 residues. The CDR3: CAISDWGRDTEAFF. In DNA form, the CDR3 reads TGTGCCATCAGTGATTGGGGGCGAGACACTGAAGCTTTCTTT.

V and J are TRBV30 and TRBJ1-6, with D perhaps TRBD1 (6 bases). Germline CDR1 is GTSNPN and CDR2 is SVGIG (reference sequence). The CDR3 consists of 19 residues. V shed 2 bases and J shed 7 bases, with 27 bases lying between them. CDR3 residues: CAWSPLRTVSPRGNSPLHF. The CDR3, as DNA: TGTGCCTGGAGTCCTCTCCGGACAGTTTCTCCGCGGGGAAATTCACCCCTCCACTTT.

V is TRBV28 and J is TRBJ2-7; 9 bases align to TRBD2. V gave up 3 bases and J gave up 5 bases; unmatched junction bases: 8. CDR3 size: 15 residues. Germline CDR1 reads MDHEN; CDR2 reads SYDVKM. The CDR3 loop reads CASSFAGGPRDEQYF. In DNA, the CDR3 is TGTGCCAGCAGTTTCGCGGGGGGGCCCCGAGACGAGCAGTACTTC.

The chain links TRBV6-1 to TRBJ1-1; possibly TRBD1 for D (6 bases). The CDR3 extends over 13 amino acids. Germline assignment: CDR1 MNHNS and CDR2 SASEGT. Trimming took 5 bases from V and 5 from J, leaving 12 bases between them. The CDR3 sequence: CASSKDSRTEAFF. CDR3 bases: TGTGCCAGCAGTAAGGACAGTAGGACTGAAGCTTTCTTT.

This clone showed up just once. This chain connects TRBV10-3 to TRBJ2-3; 13 bases match TRBD2. V was pared by 4 bases and J by 2 bases, with 3 bases of the junction left unmatched. This CDR3 is 16 amino acids long. Germline CDR1 and CDR2: ENHRY and SYGVKD. The CDR3 is CAISAGLAGATDTQYF. The CDR3 region has the DNA TGTGCCATCAGTGCTGGACTAGCGGGGGCCACAGATACGCAGTATTTT.

The rearrangement uses TRBV9 and TRBJ2-7; perhaps TRBD1 as D (6 bases). The CDR3 extends over 14 amino acids. V was clipped by 0 bases and J by 6 bases, with 13 bases between them. CDR1 SGDLS and CDR2 YYNGEE come from the germline V gene. CDR3 loop: CASSVGGPGIEQYF. The CDR3 DNA reads as TGTGCCAGCAGCGTAGGGGGGCCAGGGATCGAGCAGTACTTC.

As to this clone: Additional DNA sequences in this sample encode the identical CDR3. The chain uses TRBV11-2 and TRBJ2-7; 14 bases align to TRBD2. The V gene end was trimmed by 5 bases and the J gene end by 7 bases; junction bases not matched to a gene: 7. The germline gives CDR1 SGHAT, CDR2 FQNNGV. The CDR3 consists of 15 residues. The CDR3 DNA sequence: TGTGCCAGCAGCCCGGGACTAGCGGGAGTGCGGGAGCAGTACTTC. Protein sequence: CASSPGLAGVREQYF.

The gene calls are TRBV18 and TRBJ2-3, with 9 bases lining up with TRBD2. Germline V CDR1 and CDR2: KGHSH, LQKENI. The J segment lost 3 bases and the V segment lost 4 bases, leaving 8 bases of the junction unmatched. The CDR3 length is 16 residues. CDR3 amino acids: CASSLKAGGPTDTQYF. The CDR3 DNA reads as TGTGCCAGCTCACTTAAGGCGGGGGGGCCGACAGATACGCAGTATTTT.

The CDR3 here is CASSAGTGNYNEQFF. CDR3 sequence (DNA): TGTGCCAGCAGCGCCGGGACAGGGAACTACAATGAGCAGTTCTTC. The J gene is TRBJ2-1, the V gene TRBV7-8, with 9 bases matching TRBD1. V was clipped by 5 bases and J by 3 bases; unmatched bases: 5. CDR3 length equals 15 residues. The V gene's germline CDR1 is SGHVS and CDR2 FQNEAQ.

The V and J genes are TRBV4-3 and TRBJ2-6; D unresolved. Germline V lookup: CDR1 LGHNA, CDR2 YSLEER. The CDR3 totals 17 residues. V shed 1 base and J shed 2 bases, with 12 bases lying between them. The CDR3 loop is CASSQVAFSPGANVLTF. The CDR3 nucleotides read TGCGCCAGCAGCCAAGTTGCCTTTTCTCCTGGGGCCAACGTCCTGACTTTC.

V and J are TRBV28 and TRBJ1-1, with unresolved D. Trimming stripped 5 bases from V and 8 bases from J, with 15 bases between. The CDR3 extends over 13 amino acids. Germline V CDR1 and CDR2: MDHEN, SYDVKM. CDR3: CASSLTTGKEAFF. In DNA, the CDR3 is TGTGCCAGCAGTCTTACGACGGGAAAAGAAGCTTTCTTT.

About this clone itself: Other DNA sequences in this specimen translate into the identical CDR3. This chain joins TRBV18 and TRBJ1-1; D perhaps matches TRBD1 (5 bases). Trimming removed 3 bases from V and 1 base from J, with 9 bases in between. The CDR3 is made up of 14 amino acids. From germline, CDR1 is KGHSH and CDR2 LQKENI. The CDR3 nucleotides read TGTGCCAGCTCACCCACTACAGGGAACACTGAAGCTTTCTTT. Its protein is CASSPTTGNTEAFF.

Details on this clone: Other DNA sequences of this sample code for an identical CDR3. V is TRBV15 and J is TRBJ1-2; D is possibly TRBD1 (5 bases). V was pared by 0 bases and J by 4 bases, with 9 bases between. CDR1 and CDR2 (germline): LNHNV, YYDKDF (reference sequence). The CDR3 has 14 amino acids. The DNA for the CDR3 is TGTGCCACCAGCAGAGAGAAGGGGAGCTATGGCTACACCTTC. Translated: CATSREKGSYGYTF.

This chain links TRBV6-5 with TRBJ2-1, with 9 nucleotides matching TRBD2. Germline V gene lookup returns CDR1 MNHEY and CDR2 SVGAGI. This CDR3 is built from 15 residues. The junction had 3 bases not matched to a gene; V was cut back by 4 bases and J by 2 bases. The CDR3 DNA follows: TGTGCCAGCAGTTCTAGCGGGATGGCCTACAATGAGCAGTTCTTC. It specifies CASSSSGMAYNEQFF.

This sequence joins TRBV2 and TRBJ2-1; D may be TRBD2 (6 bases). CDR3 length: 12 amino acids. V lost 1 base and J 15 bases, leaving 13 bases between the germline ends. CDR1 is SNHLY and CDR2 is FYNNEI in the germline V gene. In DNA, the CDR3 is TGTGCCAGCAGTGAAGAGGGACTGAGGCGGTTCTTC. Its translation: CASSEEGLRRFF.

The chain carries TRBV7-2 and TRBJ2-5; D gene uncertain. Germline V lookup: CDR1 SGHTA, CDR2 FQGNSA. The CDR3 contains 14 residues. Trimming took 1 base from V and 1 from J, leaving 7 bases between them. CDR3 DNA sequence: TGTGCCAGCAGCTTAGATGGACGCCAAGAGACCCAGTACTTC. As protein: CASSLDGRQETQYF. The variable domain in full, completed from reference TRBV7-2 and TRBJ2-5, reads GAGVSQSPSNKVTEKGKDVELRCDPISGHTALYWYRQSLGQGLEFLIYFQGNSAPDKSGLPSDRFSAERTGGSVSTLTIQRTQQEDSAVYLCASSLDGRQETQYFGPGTRLLVL.

The chain's CDR3 is CASSRPGLTGELFF. Written as DNA, the CDR3 is TGTGCCAGCAGCCGTCCGGGTTTAACCGGGGAGCTGTTTTTT. The V gene is TRBV11-2, the J gene TRBJ2-2; no firm D call. CDR3 length: 14 amino acids. Looked up from germline, CDR1 is SGHAT and CDR2 is FQNNGV. V gave up 5 bases and J gave up 5 bases, with 12 bases separating them. The whole variable domain, remainder taken from reference TRBV11-2 and TRBJ2-2, is EAGVAQSPRYKIIEKRQSVAFWCNPISGHATLYWYQQILGQGPKLLIQFQNNGVVDDSQLPKDRFSAERLKGVDSTLKIQPAKLEDSAVYLCASSRPGLTGELFFGEGSRLTVL.

The chain carries TRBV5-1 and TRBJ1-4; maybe TRBD1 (6 bases). V lost 0 bases, J lost 0 bases, and 9 bases lay in between. From germline, CDR1 is SGHRS and CDR2 YFSETQ. This CDR3 spans 16 amino acids. The CDR3 loop reads CASSLAQGTTNEKLFF. The CDR3 DNA is TGCGCCAGCAGCTTGGCTCAGGGGACAACTAATGAAAAACTGTTTTTT.

This chain uses TRBV6-4 with TRBJ1-2; D may be TRBD1 (5 bases). The V gene's germline CDR1 is MRHNA and CDR2 SNTAGT. This CDR3 region has 13 residues. V was clipped by 3 bases and J by 4 bases, with 9 bases between them. The CDR3 bases are TGTGCCAGCAGTGAGATCGGGGGCTATGGCTACACCTTC. This translates into CASSEIGGYGYTF.

CDR3 region: CAISEQGKEKLFF. CDR3 nucleotide sequence: TGTGCCATCAGTGAGCAGGGAAAGGAAAAACTGTTTTTT. V is TRBV10-3 and J is TRBJ1-4; D possibly corresponds to TRBD1 (5 bases). Germline assignment: CDR1 ENHRY and CDR2 SYGVKD. Trimming shortened V by 2 bases and J by 8 bases, and 9 bases separated the two germline ends. This CDR3 contains 13 residues.

The chain has TRBV5-1 and TRBJ2-7, with 8 bases matching TRBD1. The germline V gene encodes CDR1 SGHRS and CDR2 YFSETQ. The CDR3 runs 16 residues. V lost 4 bases and J lost 1; bases outside the gene matches: 10. The CDR3 DNA reads TGCGCCAGCAGCCGACAGGGGAGCTCCTTTTCCTACGAGCAGTACTTC. It encodes CASSRQGSSFSYEQYF.

The chain uses TRBV5-1 and TRBJ2-7; 7 bases agree with TRBD1. J lost 7 bases, V lost 0 bases, and 13 bases had no gene match. The length of the CDR3 is 16 residues. Germline CDR1 reads SGHRS; CDR2 reads YFSETQ. The CDR3 DNA sequence: TGCGCCAGCAGCTTGGGTTTACAGGGGATGATGGAAGAGCAGTACTTC. It specifies CASSLGLQGMMEEQYF. Full variable domain (outside the CDR3, taken from reference TRBV5-1 and TRBJ2-7): KAGVTQTPRYLIKTRGQQVTLSCSPISGHRSVSWYQQTPGQGLQFLFEYFSETQRNKGNFPGRFSGRQFSNSRSEMNVSTLELGDSALYLCASSLGLQGMMEEQYFGPGTRLTVT.

The rearrangement joins TRBV28 to TRBJ1-4, with D unclear. The CDR3 is 15 amino acids. CDR1 and CDR2 from the germline V gene are MDHEN and SYDVKM. V was shortened by 4 bases and J by 5 bases, with 14 bases between the two germline ends. CDR3: CASSSGDGTNEKLFF. In nucleotides, the CDR3 is TGTGCCAGCAGTTCCGGAGACGGTACCAATGAAAAACTGTTTTTT.

The V and J genes are TRBV5-6 and TRBJ1-6, with D perhaps matching TRBD1 (5 bases). The CDR3 spans 15 residues. The germline gives CDR1 SGHDT, CDR2 YYEEEE. Trimming removed 2 bases from V and 9 bases from J, with 15 bases in between. Written as DNA, the CDR3 is TGTGCCAGCAGCTTTAAAGGGTCGGGGACTTCACCCCTCCACTTT. Translation gives CASSFKGSGTSPLHF.